This T cell receptor (beta chain) was sequenced during a study of blood T cell repertoires in COVID-19. Study in general: The United States, Italy and Spain were the sources of the acute and convalescent COVID-19 samples. The cDNA or gDNA used as material had been derived from T cells, B-cell-depleted T cells, or PBMCs.

V was cut by 5 bases and J by 3 bases, with 22 bases left in between. This CDR3 has 17 residues. Germline lookup yields CDR1 MNHNY and CDR2 SVGAGI (reference sequence). In the study's own analysis: By means of reference gene primer amplification, nucleated cell counts were estimated. TCRdb's copy holds only in-frame clones and misses some; the assay was immunoSEQ multiplex PCR. That table is the source of V, J and clone size, and D and trimming were worked out from the DNA. The data show about 190,000 clones, about 91% seen once. The rearrangement joins TRBV6-6 to TRBJ1-2, with D unclear. This clonotype was obtained from a woman younger than 45 with acute or convalescent COVID-19. Input material: peripheral blood. The CDR3 spells CASSPSLSRGPYYGYTF. The CDR3 nucleotides read TGTGCCAGCAGTCCATCCTTGAGTCGGGGTCCCTACTATGGCTACACCTTC.